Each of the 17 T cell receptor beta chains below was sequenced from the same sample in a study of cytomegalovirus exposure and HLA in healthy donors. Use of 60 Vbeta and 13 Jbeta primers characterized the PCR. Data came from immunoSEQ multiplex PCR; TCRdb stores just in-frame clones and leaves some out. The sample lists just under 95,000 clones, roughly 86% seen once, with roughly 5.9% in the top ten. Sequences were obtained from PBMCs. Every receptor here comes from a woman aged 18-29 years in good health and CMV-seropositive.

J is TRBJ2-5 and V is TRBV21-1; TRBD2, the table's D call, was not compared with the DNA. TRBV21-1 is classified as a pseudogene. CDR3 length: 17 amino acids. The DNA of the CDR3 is TGTGCCAGCAGCAAAGTTCTAGGGAGAGTGGGAATCAGGACCCAGTACTTC. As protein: CASSKVLGRVGIRTQYF.

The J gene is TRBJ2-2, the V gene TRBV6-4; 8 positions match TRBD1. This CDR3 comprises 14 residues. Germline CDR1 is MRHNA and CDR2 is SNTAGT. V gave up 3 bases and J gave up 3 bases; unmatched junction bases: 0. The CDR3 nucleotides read TGTGCCAGCAGTGAGGGACAGGACACCGGGGAGCTGTTTTTT. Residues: CASSEGQDTGELFF.

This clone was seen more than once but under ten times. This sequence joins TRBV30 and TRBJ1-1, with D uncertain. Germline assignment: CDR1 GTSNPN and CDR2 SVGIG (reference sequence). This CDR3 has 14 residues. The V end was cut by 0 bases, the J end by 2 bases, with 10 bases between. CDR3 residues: CAWSVLTANTEAFF. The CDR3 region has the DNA TGTGCCTGGAGTGTACTAACCGCCAACACTGAAGCTTTCTTT.

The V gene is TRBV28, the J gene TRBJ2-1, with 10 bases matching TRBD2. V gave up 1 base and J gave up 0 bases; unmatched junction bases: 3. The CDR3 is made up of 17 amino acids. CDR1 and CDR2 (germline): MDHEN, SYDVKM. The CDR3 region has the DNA TGTGCCAGCAGTTTATCCCCTAGCGGGAGCTCCTACAATGAGCAGTTCTTC. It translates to CASSLSPSGSSYNEQFF.

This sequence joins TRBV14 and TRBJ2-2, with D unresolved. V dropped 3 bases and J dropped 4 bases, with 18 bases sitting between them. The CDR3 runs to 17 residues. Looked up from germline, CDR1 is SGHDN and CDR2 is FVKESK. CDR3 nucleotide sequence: TGTGCCAGCAGCCAGATGACGAGGATTTTTGGCACCGGGGAGCTGTTTTTT. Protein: CASSQMTRIFGTGELFF. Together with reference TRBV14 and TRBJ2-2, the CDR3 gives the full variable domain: EAGVTQFPSHSVIEKGQTVTLRCDPISGHDNLYWYRRVMGKEIKFLLHFVKESKQDESGMPNNRFLAERTGGTYSTLKVQPAELEDSGVYFCASSQMTRIFGTGELFFGEGSRLTVL.

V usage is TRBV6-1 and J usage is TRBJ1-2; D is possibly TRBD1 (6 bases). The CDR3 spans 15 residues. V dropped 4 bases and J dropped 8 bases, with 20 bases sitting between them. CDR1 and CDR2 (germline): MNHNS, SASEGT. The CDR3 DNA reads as TGTGCCAGCAGTGCTGAGCCGGGACAATACTCGGGCTACACCTTC. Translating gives CASSAEPGQYSGYTF.

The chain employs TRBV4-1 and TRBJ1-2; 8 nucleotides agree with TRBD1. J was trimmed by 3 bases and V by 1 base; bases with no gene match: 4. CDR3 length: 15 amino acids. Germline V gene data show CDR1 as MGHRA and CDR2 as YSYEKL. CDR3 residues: CASSQGTGPYYGYTF. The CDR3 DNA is TGCGCCAGCAGCCAAGGGACAGGGCCCTACTATGGCTACACCTTC.

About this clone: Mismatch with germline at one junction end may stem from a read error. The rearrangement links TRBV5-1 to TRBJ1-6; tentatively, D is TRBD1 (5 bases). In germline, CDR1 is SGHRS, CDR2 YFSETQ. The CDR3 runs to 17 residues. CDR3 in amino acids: CVSSRQDMSSYNSPLHF. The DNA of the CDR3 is TGCGTCAGCAGCAGGCAGGACATGAGCTCCTATAATTCACCCCTCCACTTT.

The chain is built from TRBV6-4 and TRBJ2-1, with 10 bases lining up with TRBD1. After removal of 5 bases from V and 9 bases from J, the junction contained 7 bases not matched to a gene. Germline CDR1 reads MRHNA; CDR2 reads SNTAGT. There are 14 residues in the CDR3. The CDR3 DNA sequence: TGTGCCAGCAGTCCCGGGACAGGGGTCAGTGAGCAGTTCTTC. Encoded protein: CASSPGTGVSEQFF.

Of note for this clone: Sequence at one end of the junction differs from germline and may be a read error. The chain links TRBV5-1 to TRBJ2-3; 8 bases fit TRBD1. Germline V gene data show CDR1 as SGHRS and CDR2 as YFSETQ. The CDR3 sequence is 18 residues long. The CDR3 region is CANSLVTGAWVNTDTQYF. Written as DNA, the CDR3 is TGCGCCAACAGCTTGGTGACAGGGGCATGGGTAAACACAGATACGCAGTATTTT.

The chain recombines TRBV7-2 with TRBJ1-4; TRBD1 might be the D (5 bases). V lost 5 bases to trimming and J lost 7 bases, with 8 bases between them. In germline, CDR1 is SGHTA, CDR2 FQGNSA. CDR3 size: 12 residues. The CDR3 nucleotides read TGTGCCAGCAGCCCGGGGGGTGAAAAACTGTTTTTT. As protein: CASSPGGEKLFF.

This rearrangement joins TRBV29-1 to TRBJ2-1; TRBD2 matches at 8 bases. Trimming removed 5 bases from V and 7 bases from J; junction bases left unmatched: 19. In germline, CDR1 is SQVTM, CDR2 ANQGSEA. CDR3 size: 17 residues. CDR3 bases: TGCAGCGTTCACGGTTGGGACGAGGAGCGGGGGCGGAATGAGCAGTTCTTC. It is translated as CSVHGWDEERGRNEQFF.

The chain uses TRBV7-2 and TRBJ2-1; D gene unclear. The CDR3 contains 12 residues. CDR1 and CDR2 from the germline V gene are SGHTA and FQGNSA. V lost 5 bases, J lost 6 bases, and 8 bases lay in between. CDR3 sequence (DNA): TGTGCCAGCAGCACCTACTTCAATGAGCAGTTCTTC. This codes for CASSTYFNEQFF.

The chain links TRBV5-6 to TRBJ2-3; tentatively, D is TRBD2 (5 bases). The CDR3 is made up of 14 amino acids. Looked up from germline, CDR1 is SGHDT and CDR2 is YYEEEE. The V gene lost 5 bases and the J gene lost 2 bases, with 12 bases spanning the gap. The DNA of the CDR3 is TGTGCCAGCAGATCCGGGATCTCCACAGATACGCAGTATTTT. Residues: CASRSGISTDTQYF.

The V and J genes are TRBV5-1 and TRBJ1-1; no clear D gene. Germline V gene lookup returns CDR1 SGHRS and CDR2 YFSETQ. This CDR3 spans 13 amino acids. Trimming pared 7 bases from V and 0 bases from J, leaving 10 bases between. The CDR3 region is CASSAGMNTEAFF. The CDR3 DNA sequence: TGCGCCAGCTCGGCAGGAATGAACACTGAAGCTTTCTTT.

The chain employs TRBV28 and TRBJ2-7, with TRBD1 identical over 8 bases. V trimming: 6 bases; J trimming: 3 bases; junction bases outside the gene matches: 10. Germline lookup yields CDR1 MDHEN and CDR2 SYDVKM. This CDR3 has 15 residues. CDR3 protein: CASREDRDPLYEQYF. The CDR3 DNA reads TGTGCCAGCAGGGAGGACAGGGATCCCCTCTACGAGCAGTACTTC. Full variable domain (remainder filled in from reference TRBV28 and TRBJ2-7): DVKVTQSSRYLVKRTGEKVFLECVQDMDHENMFWYRQDPGLGLRLIYFSYDVKMKEKGDIPEGYSVSREKKERFSLILESASTNQTSMYLCASREDRDPLYEQYFGPGTRLTVT.

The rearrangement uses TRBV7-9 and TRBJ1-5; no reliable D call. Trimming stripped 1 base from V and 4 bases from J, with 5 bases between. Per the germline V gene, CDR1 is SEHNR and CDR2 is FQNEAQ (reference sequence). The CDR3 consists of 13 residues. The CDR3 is CASSLGANQPQHF. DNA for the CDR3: TGTGCCAGCAGCTTAGGAGCGAATCAGCCCCAGCATTTT.